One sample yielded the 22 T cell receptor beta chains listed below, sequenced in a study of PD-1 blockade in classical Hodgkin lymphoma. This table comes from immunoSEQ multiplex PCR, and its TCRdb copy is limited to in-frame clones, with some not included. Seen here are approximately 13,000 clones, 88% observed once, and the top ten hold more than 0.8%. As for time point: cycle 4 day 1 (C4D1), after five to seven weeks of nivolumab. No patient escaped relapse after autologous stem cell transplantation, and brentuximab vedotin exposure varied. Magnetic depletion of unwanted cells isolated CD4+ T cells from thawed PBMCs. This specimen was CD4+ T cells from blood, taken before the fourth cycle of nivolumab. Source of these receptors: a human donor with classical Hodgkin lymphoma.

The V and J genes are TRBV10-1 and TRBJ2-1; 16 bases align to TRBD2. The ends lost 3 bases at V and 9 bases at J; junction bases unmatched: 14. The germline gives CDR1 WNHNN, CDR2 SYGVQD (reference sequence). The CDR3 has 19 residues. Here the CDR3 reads CASSEVTGLAGGPNIEQFF. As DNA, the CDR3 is TGCGCCAGCAGTGAAGTAACGGGACTAGCGGGAGGGCCTAATATTGAGCAGTTCTTC.

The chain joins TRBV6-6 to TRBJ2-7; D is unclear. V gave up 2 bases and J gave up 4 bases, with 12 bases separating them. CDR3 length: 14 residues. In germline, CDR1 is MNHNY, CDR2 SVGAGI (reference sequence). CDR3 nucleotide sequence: TGTGCCAGCAGTTACCCAGGTTACGGGTACGAGCAGTACTTC. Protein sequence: CASSYPGYGYEQYF.

CDR3 sequence: CAISEIRGANTGELFF. Written as DNA, the CDR3 is TGTGCCATCAGTGAGATTAGGGGGGCGAACACCGGGGAGCTGTTTTTT. J is TRBJ2-2 and V is TRBV10-3; D tentatively fits TRBD1 or TRBD2 (6 bases each). V dropped 2 bases and J dropped 0 bases, with 10 bases sitting between them. The CDR3 loop spans 16 amino acids. Germline values: CDR1 ENHRY, CDR2 SYGVKD.

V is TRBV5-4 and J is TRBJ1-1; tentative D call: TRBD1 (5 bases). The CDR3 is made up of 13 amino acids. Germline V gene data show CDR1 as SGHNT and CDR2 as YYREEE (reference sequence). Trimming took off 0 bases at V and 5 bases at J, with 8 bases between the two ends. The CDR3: CASSLGGKTEAFF. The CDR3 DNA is TGTGCCAGCAGCTTGGGGGGGAAAACTGAAGCTTTCTTT.

CDR3 DNA sequence: TGTGCCAGCACCCCCGTGGGGTACAATGAGCAGTTCTTC. Protein product: CASTPVGYNEQFF. The chain carries TRBV5-4 and TRBJ2-1; D remains unclear. V was pared by 6 bases and J by 4 bases, with 11 bases between. Germline CDR1 reads SGHNT; CDR2 reads YYREEE (reference sequence). The CDR3 has 13 residues.

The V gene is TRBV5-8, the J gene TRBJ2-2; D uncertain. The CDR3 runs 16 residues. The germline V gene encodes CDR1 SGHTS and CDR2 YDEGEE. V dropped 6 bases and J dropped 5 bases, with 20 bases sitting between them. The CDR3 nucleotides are TGTGCCAGCAACAGCTTTGCAGGCCCGATGACCGGGGAGCTGTTTTTT. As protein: CASNSFAGPMTGELFF.

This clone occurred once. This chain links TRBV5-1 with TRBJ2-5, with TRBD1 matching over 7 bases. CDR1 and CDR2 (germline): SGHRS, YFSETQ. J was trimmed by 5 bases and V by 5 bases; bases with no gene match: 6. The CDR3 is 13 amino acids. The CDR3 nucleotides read TGCGCCAGCAGAAGGGGACAGAGGGAGACCCAGTACTTC. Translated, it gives CASRRGQRETQYF.

The CDR3 loop is CASSAGQYNEQFF. The CDR3 DNA reads as TGTGCCAGTAGTGCGGGACAGTACAATGAGCAGTTCTTC. The chain carries TRBV19 and TRBJ2-1, with D perhaps matching TRBD1 (7 bases). The CDR3 is 13 residues long. Trimming removed 5 bases from V and 4 bases from J, with 9 bases in between. Germline loops: CDR1 LNHDA, CDR2 SQIVND (reference sequence).

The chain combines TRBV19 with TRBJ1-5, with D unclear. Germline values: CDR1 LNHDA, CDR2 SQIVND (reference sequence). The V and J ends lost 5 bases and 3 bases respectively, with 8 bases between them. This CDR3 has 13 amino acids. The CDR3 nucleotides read TGTGCCAGTAGTCGGATTAACAATCAGCCCCAGCATTTT. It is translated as CASSRINNQPQHF.

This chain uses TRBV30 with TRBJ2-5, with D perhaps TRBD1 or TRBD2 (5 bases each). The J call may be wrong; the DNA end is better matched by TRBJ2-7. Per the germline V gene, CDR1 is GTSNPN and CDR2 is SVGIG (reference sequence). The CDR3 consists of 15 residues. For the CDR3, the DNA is TGTGCCTGGAGCGACGGGGCGGCGTCCGCCTACGAGCAGTACTTC. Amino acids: CAWSDGAASAYEQYF.

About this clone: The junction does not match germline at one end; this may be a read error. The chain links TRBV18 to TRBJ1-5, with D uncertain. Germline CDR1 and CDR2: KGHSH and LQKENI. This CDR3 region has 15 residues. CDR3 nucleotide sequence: TGTGCCCGCTCACCACAGTTATCACTAGGTCAGCCCCAGCATTTT. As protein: CARSPQLSLGQPQHF.

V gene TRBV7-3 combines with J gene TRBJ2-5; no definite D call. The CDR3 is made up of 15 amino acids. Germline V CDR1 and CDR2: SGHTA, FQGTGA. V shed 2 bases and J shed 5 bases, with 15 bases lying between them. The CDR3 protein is CASSLLPGPVETQYF. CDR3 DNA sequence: TGTGCCAGCAGCTTACTTCCGGGCCCGGTTGAGACCCAGTACTTC.

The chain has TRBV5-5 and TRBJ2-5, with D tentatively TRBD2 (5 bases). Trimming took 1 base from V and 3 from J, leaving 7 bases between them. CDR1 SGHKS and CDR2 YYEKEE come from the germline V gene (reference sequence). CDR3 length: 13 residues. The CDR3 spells CASSLPGKETQYF. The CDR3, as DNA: TGTGCCAGCAGCTTGCCCGGGAAAGAGACCCAGTACTTC.

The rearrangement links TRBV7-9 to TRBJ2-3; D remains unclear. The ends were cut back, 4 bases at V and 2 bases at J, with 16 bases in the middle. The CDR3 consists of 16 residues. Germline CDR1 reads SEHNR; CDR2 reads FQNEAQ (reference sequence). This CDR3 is CASSSEVFAITDTQYF. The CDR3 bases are TGTGCCAGCAGCTCAGAGGTCTTTGCTATCACAGATACGCAGTATTTT.

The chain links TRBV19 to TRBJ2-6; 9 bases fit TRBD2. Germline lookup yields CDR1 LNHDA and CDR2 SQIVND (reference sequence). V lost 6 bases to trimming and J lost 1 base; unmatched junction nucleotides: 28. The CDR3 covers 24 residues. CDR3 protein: CASRTEQYGSESGGRTSGANVLTF. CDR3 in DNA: TGTGCCAGTAGAACAGAGCAATATGGGTCCGAAAGCGGGGGGCGAACGTCTGGGGCCAACGTCCTGACTTTC.

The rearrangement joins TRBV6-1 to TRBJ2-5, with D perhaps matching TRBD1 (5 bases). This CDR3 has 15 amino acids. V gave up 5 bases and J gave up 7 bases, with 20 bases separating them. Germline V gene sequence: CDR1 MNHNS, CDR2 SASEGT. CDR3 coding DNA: TGTGCCAGCAGTAGACAGACCAAGAGTATATTGACCCAGTACTTC. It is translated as CASSRQTKSILTQYF.

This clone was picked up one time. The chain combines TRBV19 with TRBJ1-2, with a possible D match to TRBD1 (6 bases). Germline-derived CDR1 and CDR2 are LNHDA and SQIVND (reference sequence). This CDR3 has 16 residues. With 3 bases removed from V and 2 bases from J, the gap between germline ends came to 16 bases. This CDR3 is CASSIRGTPLNYGYTF. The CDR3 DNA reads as TGTGCCAGTAGTATCCGAGGGACACCCCTCAACTATGGCTACACCTTC. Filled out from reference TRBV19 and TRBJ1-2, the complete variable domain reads DGGITQSPKYLFRKEGQNVTLSCEQNLNHDAMYWYRQDPGQGLRLIYYSQIVNDFQKGDIAEGYSVSREKKESFPLTVTSAQKNPTAFYLCASSIRGTPLNYGYTFGSGTRLTVV.

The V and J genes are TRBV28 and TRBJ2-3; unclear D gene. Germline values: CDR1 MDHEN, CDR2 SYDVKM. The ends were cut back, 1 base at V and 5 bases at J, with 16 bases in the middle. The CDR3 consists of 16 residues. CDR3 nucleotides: TGTGCCAGCAGTTTATTGGGCAGCACCGGTGTAGATACGCAGTATTTT. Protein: CASSLLGSTGVDTQYF.

The CDR3 spells CASSFTGELFF. The CDR3, as DNA: TGTGCCAGCAGCTTTACCGGGGAGCTGTTTTTT. The chain employs TRBV7-9 and TRBJ2-2; D is ambiguous. The CDR3 length is 11 residues. V shed 3 bases and J shed 5 bases, with 1 base lying between them. Germline-derived CDR1 and CDR2 are SEHNR and FQNEAQ (reference sequence).

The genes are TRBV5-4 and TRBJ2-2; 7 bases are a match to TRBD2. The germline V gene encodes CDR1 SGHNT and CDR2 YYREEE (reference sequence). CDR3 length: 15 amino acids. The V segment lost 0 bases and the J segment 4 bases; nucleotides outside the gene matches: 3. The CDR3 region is CASSLAGRGTGELFF. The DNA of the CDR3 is TGTGCCAGCAGCTTGGCTGGGAGGGGCACCGGGGAGCTGTTTTTT.

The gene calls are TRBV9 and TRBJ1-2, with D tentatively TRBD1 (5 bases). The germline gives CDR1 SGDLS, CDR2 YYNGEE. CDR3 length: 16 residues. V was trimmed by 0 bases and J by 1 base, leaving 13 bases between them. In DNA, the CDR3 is TGTGCCAGCAGCGTAGGGACCCGGGGCCTTAACTATGGCTACACCTTC. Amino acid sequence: CASSVGTRGLNYGYTF.

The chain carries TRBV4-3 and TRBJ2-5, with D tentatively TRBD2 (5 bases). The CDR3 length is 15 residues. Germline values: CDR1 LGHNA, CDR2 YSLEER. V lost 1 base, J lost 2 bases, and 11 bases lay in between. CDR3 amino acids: CASSQGGLAQETQYF. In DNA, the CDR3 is TGCGCCAGCAGCCAAGGAGGGCTAGCACAAGAGACCCAGTACTTC.